This T cell receptor beta chain was recorded in a study of CD8+ T cells in alopecia areata. Once RNA had been extracted, it was reverse transcribed into cDNA to act as the sequencing template. This table comes from immunoSEQ multiplex PCR, and its TCRdb copy is limited to in-frame clones, with some not included. Seen here are hundreds of thousands of clones, roughly 69% observed once, and the top ten hold 1% to 1.5%. The V segment lost 5 bases and the J segment 5 bases; nucleotides outside the gene matches: 5. This CDR3 spans 14 amino acids. Germline lookup yields CDR1 MNHEY and CDR2 SVGAGI. This clonotype originated in a human donor with alopecia areata. This chain connects TRBV6-5 to TRBJ2-3; 9 nucleotides line up with TRBD1. This sample comprised CD4+ T cells sorted from blood, obtained at week 0. CDR3 loop: CASSRDRVQDTQYF. As DNA, the CDR3 is TGTGCCAGCAGTCGGGACAGGGTTCAAGATACGCAGTATTTT.